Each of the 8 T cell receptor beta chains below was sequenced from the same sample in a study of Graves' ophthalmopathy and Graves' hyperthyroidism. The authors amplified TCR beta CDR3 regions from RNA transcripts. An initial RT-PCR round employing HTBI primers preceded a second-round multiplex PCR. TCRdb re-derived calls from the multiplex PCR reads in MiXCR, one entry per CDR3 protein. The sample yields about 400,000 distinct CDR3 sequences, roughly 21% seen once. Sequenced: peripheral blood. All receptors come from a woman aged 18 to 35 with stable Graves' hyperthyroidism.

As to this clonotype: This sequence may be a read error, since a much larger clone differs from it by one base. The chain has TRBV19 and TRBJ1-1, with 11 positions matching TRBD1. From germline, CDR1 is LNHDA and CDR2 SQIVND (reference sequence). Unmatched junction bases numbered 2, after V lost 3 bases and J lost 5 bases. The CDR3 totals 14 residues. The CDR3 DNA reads TGTGCCAGTAGTATGGGACAGGGGGTGACTGAAGCTTTCTTT. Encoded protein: CASSMGQGVTEAFF.

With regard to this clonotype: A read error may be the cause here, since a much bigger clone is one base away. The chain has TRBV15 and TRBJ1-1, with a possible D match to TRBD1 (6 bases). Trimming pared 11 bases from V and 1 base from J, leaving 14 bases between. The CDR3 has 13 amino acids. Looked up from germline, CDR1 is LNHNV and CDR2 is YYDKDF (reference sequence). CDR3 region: CASPDRKNTEAFF. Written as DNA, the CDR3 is TGTGCCTCCCCAGACAGGAAGAACACTGAAGCTTTCTTT.

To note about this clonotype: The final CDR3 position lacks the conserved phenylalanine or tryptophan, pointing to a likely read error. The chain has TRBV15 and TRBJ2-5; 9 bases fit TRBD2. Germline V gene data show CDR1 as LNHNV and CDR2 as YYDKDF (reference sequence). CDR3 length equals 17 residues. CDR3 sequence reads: CATSRGQLAGHQESQYY. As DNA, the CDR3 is TGTGCCACCAGCAGGGGCCAACTAGCGGGTCACCAAGAGTCCCAGTACTAC.

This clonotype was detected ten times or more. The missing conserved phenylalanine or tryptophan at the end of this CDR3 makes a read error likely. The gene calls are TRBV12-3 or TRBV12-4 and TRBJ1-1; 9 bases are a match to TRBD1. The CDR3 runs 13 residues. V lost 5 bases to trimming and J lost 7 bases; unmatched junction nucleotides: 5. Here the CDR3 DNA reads TGTGCCAGCAGTCAACGACAGGGGGGTGAAGCTTTCCTT. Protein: CASSQRQGGEAFL.

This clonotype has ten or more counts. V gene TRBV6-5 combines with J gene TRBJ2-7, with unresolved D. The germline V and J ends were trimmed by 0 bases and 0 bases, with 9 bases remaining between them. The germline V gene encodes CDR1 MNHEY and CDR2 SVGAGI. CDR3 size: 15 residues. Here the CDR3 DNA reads TGTGCCAGCAGTTACTCTCGTGTCCTCTCCTACGAGCAGTACTTC. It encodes CASSYSRVLSYEQYF.

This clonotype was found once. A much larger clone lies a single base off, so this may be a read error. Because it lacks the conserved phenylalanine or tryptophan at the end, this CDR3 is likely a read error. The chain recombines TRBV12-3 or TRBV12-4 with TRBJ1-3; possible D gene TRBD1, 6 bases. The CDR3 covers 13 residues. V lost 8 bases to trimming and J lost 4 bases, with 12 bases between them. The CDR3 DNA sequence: TGTGCCAGCGGAAAGGACAGCGGAAACACCATATATTAT. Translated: CASGKDSGNTIYY.

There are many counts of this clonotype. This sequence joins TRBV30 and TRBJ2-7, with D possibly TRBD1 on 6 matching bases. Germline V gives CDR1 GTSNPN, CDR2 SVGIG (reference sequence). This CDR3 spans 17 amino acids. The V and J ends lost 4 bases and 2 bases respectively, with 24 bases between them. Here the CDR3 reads CAWTNPRGDRRPYEQYF. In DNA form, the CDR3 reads TGTGCCTGGACCAACCCCAGGGGAGACAGGAGACCCTACGAGCAGTACTTC.

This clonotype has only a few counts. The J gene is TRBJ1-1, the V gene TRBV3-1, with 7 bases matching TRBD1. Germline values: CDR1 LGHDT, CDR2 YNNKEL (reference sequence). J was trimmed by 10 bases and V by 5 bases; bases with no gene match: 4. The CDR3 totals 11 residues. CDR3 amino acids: CASSTGDVAFF. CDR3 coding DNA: TGTGCCAGCAGCACAGGGGATGTAGCTTTCTTT.